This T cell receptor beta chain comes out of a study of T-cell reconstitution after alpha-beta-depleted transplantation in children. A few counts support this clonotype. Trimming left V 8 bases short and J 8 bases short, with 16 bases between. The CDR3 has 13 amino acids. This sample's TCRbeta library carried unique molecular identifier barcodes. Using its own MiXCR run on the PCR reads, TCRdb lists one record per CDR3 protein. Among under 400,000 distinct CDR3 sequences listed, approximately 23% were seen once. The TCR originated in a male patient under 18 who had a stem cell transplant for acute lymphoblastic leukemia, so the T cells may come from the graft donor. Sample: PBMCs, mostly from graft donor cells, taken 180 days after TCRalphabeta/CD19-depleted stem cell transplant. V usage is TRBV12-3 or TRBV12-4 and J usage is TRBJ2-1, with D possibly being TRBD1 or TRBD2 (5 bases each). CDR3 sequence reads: CASVRDPGDEQFF. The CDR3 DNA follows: TGTGCCAGCGTCCGGGACCCCGGGGATGAGCAGTTCTTC.